The 17 T cell receptor beta chains below were found in one sample sequenced in a study of tumor-infiltrating lymphocytes in localized non-small cell lung cancer. Data came from immunoSEQ multiplex PCR; TCRdb stores just in-frame clones and leaves some out. The sample has over 10,000 clones, 80% to 90% seen once. Source material: uninvolved lung tissue not adjacent to the tumor. The source of these receptors is a human donor with non-small cell lung cancer.

J is TRBJ1-1 and V is TRBV6-1; TRBD1 matches at 7 bases. V shed 4 bases, J shed 3 bases, and the junction held 14 bases outside the gene matches. Germline loops: CDR1 MNHNS, CDR2 SASEGT. The CDR3 extends over 17 amino acids. CDR3 residues: CASSGPVLGQIHTEAFF. CDR3 DNA: TGTGCCAGCAGTGGCCCCGTCCTGGGACAGATACACACTGAAGCTTTCTTT.

This chain connects TRBV6-6 to TRBJ1-2; TRBD1 agrees at 10 bases. This CDR3 spans 16 amino acids. CDR1 and CDR2 from the germline V gene are MNHNY and SVGAGI (reference sequence). The V and J ends lost 5 bases and 4 bases, in that order; junction bases with no gene match: 10. The CDR3 reads CASSPDRGPSIYGYTF. The CDR3 coding sequence is TGTGCCAGCAGTCCTGACAGGGGGCCATCGATCTATGGCTACACCTTC.

CDR3 nucleotides: TGTGCCAGCAGCGCGGGACAGGCGGGGTGGACCTACAATGAGCAGTTCTTC. Encoded protein: CASSAGQAGWTYNEQFF. The chain couples TRBV9 to TRBJ2-1, with TRBD1 identical over 8 bases. This CDR3 region has 17 residues. Trimming cost V 3 bases and J 2 bases; bases outside gene matches: 10. CDR1 and CDR2 (germline): SGDLS, YYNGEE. Looking up the rest from reference TRBV9 and TRBJ2-1 gives the full variable domain: DSGVTQTPKHLITATGQRVTLRCSPRSGDLSVYWYQQSLDQGLQFLIQYYNGEERAKGNILERFSAQQFPDLHSELNLSSLELGDSALYFCASSAGQAGWTYNEQFFGPGTRLTVL.

The genes are TRBV7-9 and TRBJ2-3; 16 nucleotides line up with TRBD2. V was pared by 4 bases and J by 6 bases, with 1 base of the junction left unmatched. The germline V gene encodes CDR1 SEHNR and CDR2 FQNEAQ (reference sequence). The CDR3 totals 15 residues. The CDR3 loop is CASSWGLAGGDTQYF. The DNA of the CDR3 is TGTGCCAGCAGCTGGGGACTAGCGGGAGGGGATACGCAGTATTTT.

The rearrangement links TRBV5-1 to TRBJ1-5, with no clear D. The CDR3 runs 15 residues. CDR1 and CDR2 (germline): SGHRS, YFSETQ. V gave up 0 bases and J gave up 3 bases, with 10 bases separating them. CDR3 DNA sequence: TGCGCCAGCAGCTTGGCAGGCACCTCCAATCAGCCCCAGCATTTT. This codes for CASSLAGTSNQPQHF.

This clone has only one observation. The DNA of the CDR3 is TGTGCCAGCAGCTTAGACAGGGGGCTTGGTAATGAAAAACTGTTTTTT. Translation gives CASSLDRGLGNEKLFF. The V call is TRBV7-6, the J call TRBJ1-4; 9 bases match TRBD1. Germline CDR1 and CDR2: SGHVS and FNYEAQ. This CDR3 has 16 residues. Trimming cost V 1 base and J 4 bases; bases outside gene matches: 4.

The chain joins TRBV9 to TRBJ1-4; TRBD1 might be the D (6 bases). CDR1 SGDLS and CDR2 YYNGEE come from the germline V gene. This CDR3 contains 16 residues. V was cut by 3 bases and J by 8 bases, with 20 bases left in between. In DNA, the CDR3 is TGTGCCAGCAGCGCCGAGGGTGGAACCCAGGGGGAAAAACTGTTTTTT. This sequence encodes CASSAEGGTQGEKLFF.

Worth noting for this clone: At one end, the junction sequence differs from germline, possibly due to a read error. The gene calls are TRBV7-7 and TRBJ2-2; possibly TRBD2 for D (5 bases). The length of the CDR3 is 15 residues. Per the germline V gene, CDR1 is SSHAT and CDR2 is FNYEAQ (reference sequence). The CDR3 nucleotides are TGTGCTAGCAGCCCCAGCCTAGCTGACACCGGGGAGCTGTTTTTT. As protein: CASSPSLADTGELFF.

The V call is TRBV5-1, the J call TRBJ2-3; 8 bases match TRBD2. This CDR3 region has 17 residues. The germline V gene encodes CDR1 SGHRS and CDR2 YFSETQ. V lost 0 bases, J lost 0 bases, and 6 bases stayed unmatched. Written as DNA, the CDR3 is TGCGCCAGCAGCTTGGCCACTAGCGGCCTCAGCACAGATACGCAGTATTTT. Its protein is CASSLATSGLSTDTQYF.

This chain uses TRBV11-2 with TRBJ2-2; 7 bases are shared with TRBD2. Germline lookup yields CDR1 SGHAT and CDR2 FQNNGV. The CDR3 extends over 17 amino acids. V lost 1 base to trimming and J lost 6 bases; unmatched junction nucleotides: 11. The CDR3 DNA reads as TGTGCCAGCAGCTTAGGGGACGTGGCGGGGAGGGCCGGGGAGCTGTTTTTT. This sequence encodes CASSLGDVAGRAGELFF.

The chain employs TRBV5-4 and TRBJ1-5; 9 nucleotides agree with TRBD1. In germline, CDR1 is SGHNT, CDR2 YYREEE (reference sequence). J gave up 4 bases and V 3 bases, and 5 bases lay outside the gene matches. This CDR3 comprises 15 residues. CDR3 loop: CASSSGTGTNQPQHF. The CDR3 bases are TGTGCCAGCAGCTCCGGGACAGGGACTAATCAGCCCCAGCATTTT.

The chain employs TRBV7-4 and TRBJ2-7; a possible D gene is TRBD2 (6 bases). V gave up 9 bases and J gave up 2 bases, with 17 bases separating them. The CDR3 consists of 14 residues. The V gene's germline CDR1 is SGHVT and CDR2 SQSDAQ. CDR3 sequence reads: CARWGDATTYEQYF. In DNA form, the CDR3 reads TGTGCCAGGTGGGGGGACGCTACCACCTACGAGCAGTACTTC.

This rearrangement joins TRBV10-3 to TRBJ2-6; D ambiguous. The CDR3 loop spans 17 amino acids. Trimming took 2 bases from V and 4 from J, leaving 15 bases between them. Germline assignment: CDR1 ENHRY and CDR2 SYGVKD. In DNA form, the CDR3 reads TGTGCCATCAGTGAGGAACTTACATCGGAAGGGGCCAACGTCCTGACTTTC. Amino acids: CAISEELTSEGANVLTF.

J is TRBJ1-2 and V is TRBV14; no clear D gene. The germline V gene encodes CDR1 SGHDN and CDR2 FVKESK. V was cut by 1 base and J by 6 bases, with 15 bases left in between. CDR3 length equals 15 residues. In nucleotides, the CDR3 is TGTGCCAGCAGCCAAGCTGGGAATGGTTTCGATGGCTACACCTTC. Protein product: CASSQAGNGFDGYTF.

The J gene is TRBJ2-5, the V gene TRBV6-6; perhaps TRBD1 as D (6 bases). The CDR3 contains 15 residues. From germline, CDR1 is MNHNY and CDR2 SVGAGI (reference sequence). With 6 bases removed from V and 4 bases from J, the gap between germline ends came to 18 bases. CDR3 sequence (DNA): TGTGCCAGCAGGGTGAACAGGGTGAGAGGAGAGACCCAGTACTTC. Its translation is CASRVNRVRGETQYF.

V usage is TRBV13 and J usage is TRBJ2-3; 14 nucleotides agree with TRBD2. The trim removed 3 bases at V and 3 bases at J, leaving 8 bases unmatched. The CDR3 consists of 18 residues. Per the germline V gene, CDR1 is PRHDT and CDR2 is FYEKMQ (reference sequence). For the CDR3, the DNA is TGTGCCAGCAGCTTCAGACTAGCGGGAGGGGAGGTTACAGATACGCAGTATTTT. Protein: CASSFRLAGGEVTDTQYF.

This clone was observed a few times. This sequence joins TRBV10-3 and TRBJ2-1; 9 nucleotides agree with TRBD1. This CDR3 contains 13 residues. Germline values: CDR1 ENHRY, CDR2 SYGVKD. V trimming: 6 bases; J trimming: 9 bases; junction bases outside the gene matches: 6. The CDR3: CAIRALTGGEQFF. CDR3 nucleotides: TGTGCCATCAGGGCGCTGACAGGGGGTGAGCAGTTCTTC.